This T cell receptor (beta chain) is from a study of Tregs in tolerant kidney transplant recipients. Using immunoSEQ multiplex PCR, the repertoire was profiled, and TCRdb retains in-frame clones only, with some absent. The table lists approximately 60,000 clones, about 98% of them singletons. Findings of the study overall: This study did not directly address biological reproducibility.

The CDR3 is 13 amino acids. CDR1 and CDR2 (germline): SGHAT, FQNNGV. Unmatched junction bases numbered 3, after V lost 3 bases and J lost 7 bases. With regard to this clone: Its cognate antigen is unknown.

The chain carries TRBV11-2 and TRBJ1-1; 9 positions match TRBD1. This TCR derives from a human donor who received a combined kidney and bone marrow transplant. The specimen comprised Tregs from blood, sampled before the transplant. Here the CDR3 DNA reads TGTGCCAGCAGCTTGCGACAGGGGGTTGAAGCTTTCTTT. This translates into CASSLRQGVEAFF. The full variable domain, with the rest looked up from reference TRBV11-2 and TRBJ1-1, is EAGVAQSPRYKIIEKRQSVAFWCNPISGHATLYWYQQILGQGPKLLIQFQNNGVVDDSQLPKDRFSAERLKGVDSTLKIQPAKLEDSAVYLCASSLRQGVEAFFGQGTRLTVV.